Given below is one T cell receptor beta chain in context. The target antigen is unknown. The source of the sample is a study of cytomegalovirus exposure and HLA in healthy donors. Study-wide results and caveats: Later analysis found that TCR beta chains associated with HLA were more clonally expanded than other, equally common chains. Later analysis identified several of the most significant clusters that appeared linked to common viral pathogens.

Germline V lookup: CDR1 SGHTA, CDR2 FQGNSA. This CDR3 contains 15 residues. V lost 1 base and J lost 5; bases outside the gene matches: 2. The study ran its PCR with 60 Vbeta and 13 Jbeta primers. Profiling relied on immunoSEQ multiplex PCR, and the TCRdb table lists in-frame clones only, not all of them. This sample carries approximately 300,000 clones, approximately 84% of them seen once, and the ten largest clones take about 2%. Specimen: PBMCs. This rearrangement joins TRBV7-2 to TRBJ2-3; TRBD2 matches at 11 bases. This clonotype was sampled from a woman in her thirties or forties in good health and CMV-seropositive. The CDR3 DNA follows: TGTGCCAGCAGCTTAGGGGGGACTAGCGGAGATACGCAGTATTTT. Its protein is CASSLGGTSGDTQYF.